The rows below give T cell receptor beta chains drawn from one sample of a study of T cell responses to AZD1222 COVID-19 vaccine. The method was immunoSEQ multiplex PCR; TCRdb's version includes in-frame clones alone and lacks a portion of them. The data hold roughly 150,000 clones, with 70% to 90% observed a single time. The input for sequencing was peripheral blood, taken 28 days after the second AZD1222 dose. These receptors came from an adult who received the AZD1222 COVID-19 vaccine. The CDR3 runs from the conserved cysteine through the conserved F or W.

j_call: TRBJ2-5
v_call: TRBV6-1
cdr3_aa: CASSAGTSGGRETQYF

j_call: TRBJ1-4
v_call: TRBV6-6
cdr3_aa: CASSYVADEKLFF

j_call: TRBJ1-2
v_call: TRBV18
cdr3_aa: CASSPGITTGSGYTF

j_call: TRBJ2-3
v_call: TRBV9
cdr3_aa: CASSVGGGADTQYF

j_call: TRBJ2-3
v_call: TRBV5-6
cdr3_aa: CASSLGQESTDTQYF

j_call: TRBJ1-1
v_call: TRBV2
cdr3_aa: CASSTGTPTEAFF

j_call: TRBJ2-1
v_call: TRBV5-4
cdr3_aa: CASSLGQGAYNEQFF

j_call: TRBJ2-7
v_call: TRBV10-3
cdr3_aa: CAISGGGGRGSYEQYF

j_call: TRBJ2-3
v_call: TRBV10-1
cdr3_aa: CANSGGDTDTQYF

j_call: TRBJ1-2
v_call: TRBV30
cdr3_aa: CAWSGEGNYGYTF

j_call: TRBJ1-6
v_call: TRBV6-2/TRBV6-3
cdr3_aa: CASSYRQASYNSPLHF

j_call: TRBJ1-1
v_call: TRBV3-1/TRBV3-2
cdr3_aa: CASSQEYEIIGVGRTEAFF

j_call: TRBJ2-5
v_call: TRBV14
cdr3_aa: CASSSSRETQYF

j_call: TRBJ2-3
v_call: TRBV19
cdr3_aa: CASSIQGMADTQYF

j_call: TRBJ2-1
v_call: TRBV5-4
cdr3_aa: CASSLGASGPVDEQFF

j_call: TRBJ1-2
v_call: TRBV6-1
cdr3_aa: CASSEPETTNYGYTF

j_call: TRBJ1-2
v_call: TRBV10-3
cdr3_aa: CAISEGAALYGYTF

j_call: TRBJ1-4
v_call: TRBV6-5
cdr3_aa: CASRGRGYYEKLFF

j_call: TRBJ1-2
v_call: TRBV19
cdr3_aa: CASSMDSGLNHGYTF

j_call: TRBJ1-5
v_call: TRBV30
cdr3_aa: CAWATGVGNQPQHF

j_call: TRBJ2-7
v_call: TRBV7-2
cdr3_aa: CASSKMSVGEQYF

j_call: TRBJ1-1
v_call: TRBV29-1
cdr3_aa: CSVFSLNTEAFF

j_call: TRBJ2-6
v_call: TRBV5-4
cdr3_aa: CASSLEGANVLTF

j_call: TRBJ1-2
v_call: TRBV7-2
cdr3_aa: CASSLVTGINGYTF

j_call: TRBJ2-1
v_call: TRBV7-2
cdr3_aa: CASSRDRASEQFF

j_call: TRBJ2-1
v_call: TRBV4-1
cdr3_aa: CASSQDLARYNEQFF

j_call: TRBJ2-1
v_call: TRBV27
cdr3_aa: CASSSYPYNEQFF

j_call: TRBJ1-2
v_call: TRBV30
cdr3_aa: CAWSPPPGREGYTF

j_call: TRBJ1-6
v_call: TRBV14
cdr3_aa: CASSQGPGLSGDSPLHF

j_call: TRBJ1-2
v_call: TRBV6-5
cdr3_aa: CASSYMAERGYTF

j_call: TRBJ1-6
v_call: TRBV4-1
cdr3_aa: CASSLRRGDNSPLHF

j_call: TRBJ2-7
v_call: TRBV10-3
cdr3_aa: CAITPSTVVGNEQYF

j_call: TRBJ1-5
v_call: TRBV19
cdr3_aa: CASSIATGTDSNQPQHF

j_call: TRBJ1-6
v_call: TRBV6-1
cdr3_aa: CASSEALIKTGSNNSPLHF

j_call: TRBJ1-2
v_call: TRBV6-4
cdr3_aa: CASSEQGTNYGYTF

j_call: TRBJ2-3
v_call: TRBV21-1
cdr3_aa: CASRNPIGFPSRDTQYF

j_call: TRBJ1-5
v_call: TRBV12-5
cdr3_aa: CASGSTGSNQPQHF

j_call: TRBJ2-7
v_call: TRBV4-3
cdr3_aa: CASSQNLRDVSYEQYF

j_call: TRBJ1-1
v_call: TRBV5-1
cdr3_aa: CASNLGNMNTEAFF

j_call: TRBJ2-3
v_call: TRBV11-2
cdr3_aa: CASSFFLNTDTQYF

j_call: TRBJ2-3
v_call: TRBV2
cdr3_aa: CASSPFSGSTDTQYF

j_call: TRBJ2-1
v_call: TRBV5-1
cdr3_aa: CASSLVTSGGGEQFF

j_call: TRBJ1-2
v_call: TRBV3-1/TRBV3-2
cdr3_aa: CASSPLPGQGARWSYYTF

j_call: TRBJ1-2
v_call: TRBV15
cdr3_aa: CATSRDRDRGFGSDGYTF

j_call: TRBJ1-5
v_call: TRBV2
cdr3_aa: CASRDHRGTGHNNQPQHF

j_call: TRBJ1-2
v_call: TRBV6-5
cdr3_aa: CASSYWGGYTF

j_call: TRBJ2-5
v_call: TRBV9
cdr3_aa: CASSVASRGGSETQYF

j_call: TRBJ1-2
v_call: TRBV18
cdr3_aa: CASSPGGTGAGYTF

j_call: TRBJ1-1
v_call: TRBV4-1
cdr3_aa: CASSQDRGTEAFF

j_call: TRBJ1-4
v_call: TRBV6-5
cdr3_aa: CASSYSGGRAEKLFF